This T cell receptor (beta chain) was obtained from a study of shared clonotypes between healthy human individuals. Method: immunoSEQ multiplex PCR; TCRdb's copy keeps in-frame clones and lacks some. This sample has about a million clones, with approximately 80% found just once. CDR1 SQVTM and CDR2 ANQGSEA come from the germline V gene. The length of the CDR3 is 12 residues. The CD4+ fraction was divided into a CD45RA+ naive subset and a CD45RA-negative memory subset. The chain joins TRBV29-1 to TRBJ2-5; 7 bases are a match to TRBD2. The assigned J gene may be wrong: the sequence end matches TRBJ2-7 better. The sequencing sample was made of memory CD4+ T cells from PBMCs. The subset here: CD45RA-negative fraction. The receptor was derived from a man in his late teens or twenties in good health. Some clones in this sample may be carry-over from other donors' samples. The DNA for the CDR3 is TGCAGCGTTGTACCAGCGGGGTACGAGCAGTACTTC. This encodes CSVVPAGYEQYF.